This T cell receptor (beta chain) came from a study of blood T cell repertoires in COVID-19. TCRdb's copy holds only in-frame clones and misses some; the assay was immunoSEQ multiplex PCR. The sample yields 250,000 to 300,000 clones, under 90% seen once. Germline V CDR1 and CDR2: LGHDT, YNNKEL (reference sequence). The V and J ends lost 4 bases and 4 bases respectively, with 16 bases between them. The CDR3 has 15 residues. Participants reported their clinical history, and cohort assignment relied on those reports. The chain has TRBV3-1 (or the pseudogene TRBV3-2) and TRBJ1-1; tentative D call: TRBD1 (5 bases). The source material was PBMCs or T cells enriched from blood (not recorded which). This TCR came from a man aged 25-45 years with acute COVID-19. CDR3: CASSRDVGPSTEAFF. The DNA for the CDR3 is TGTGCCAGCAGCCGGGATGTGGGGCCGAGCACTGAAGCTTTCTTT.